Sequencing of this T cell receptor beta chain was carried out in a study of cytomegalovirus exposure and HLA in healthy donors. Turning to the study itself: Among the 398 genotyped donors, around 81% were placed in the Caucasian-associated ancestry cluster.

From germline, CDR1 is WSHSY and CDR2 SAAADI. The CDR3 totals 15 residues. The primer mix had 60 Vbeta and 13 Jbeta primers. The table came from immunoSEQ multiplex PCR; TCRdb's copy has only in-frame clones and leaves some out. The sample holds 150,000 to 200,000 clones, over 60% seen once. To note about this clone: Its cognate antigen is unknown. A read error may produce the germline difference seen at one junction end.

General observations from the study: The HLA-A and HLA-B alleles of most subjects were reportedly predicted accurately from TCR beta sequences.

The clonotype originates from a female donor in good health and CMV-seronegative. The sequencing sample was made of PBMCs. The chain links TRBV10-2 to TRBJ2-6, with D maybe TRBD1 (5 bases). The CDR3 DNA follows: TGCGCCAGCAGTGACCGCTACTCTGGGGCCAACGGCCTGACTTTC. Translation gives CASSDRYSGANGLTF.